This entry describes one T cell receptor beta chain. Germline V lookup: CDR1 MDHEN, CDR2 SYDVKM. CDR3 length: 14 residues. These data originate in a study of T cells expressing NK-cell markers. Study in general: Eight donors were sequenced, of whom seven were HCMV-seropositive, while the remaining one was HCMV-seronegative.

TCRdb re-called the 5' RACE reads and gives one entry per CDR3 protein, without DNA. The specimen's table records roughly 390,000 distinct CDR3 sequences. The clonotype was recovered from a man between 18 and 69 years old in good health. The V gene is TRBV28, the J gene TRBJ2-2; the TRBD1 assignment by TCRdb is unverifiable without DNA. The sequencing input was blood T cells: a sorted CD56 or NKG2C T cell subset, CD4+ or CD8+ T cells, or bulk PBMC T cells (not recorded which). The CDR3 sequence: CASSLPGRIGELFF.